The sample holds a few counts of the clone carrying this T cell receptor beta chain. What it binds is unknown. The data belong to a study of blood T cells in healthy people across ages. Regarding the study as a whole: Unsorted PBMC material precluded a definitive naive versus antigen-experienced comparison.

Combining a sample-barcoded 5' primer with a J-beta primer mix, a second PCR ran for about 7 to 12 cycles. TCRdb re-called the 5' RACE reads through MiXCR, storing one row per CDR3 protein. This sample has hundreds of thousands of distinct CDR3 sequences; around 31% occur once, and the top ten carry less than 20%. The study drew donors from healthy Caucasian individuals in Russia aged roughly 6 to 90. Each donor gave approximately 9.1 milliliters of peripheral blood. Per-sample PBMC isolation yielded at least 7 million cells. Sequenced material: blood. The sequence was collected from a woman over 75 in good health.

The CDR3 loop is CASSQVLTGGNEQFF. For the CDR3, the DNA is TGTGCCAGCAGCCAAGTTCTAACGGGGGGGAATGAGCAGTTCTTC. The V and J genes are TRBV4-2 and TRBJ2-1, with 8 bases that match TRBD2. Germline V CDR1 and CDR2: LGHNA, YNFKEQ. The CDR3 is 15 amino acids. V gave up 1 base and J gave up 7 bases; unmatched junction bases: 6.